A selection of T cell receptor beta chains follows, all from one sample in a study of shared T cell receptors in the human thymus. Data came from immunoSEQ multiplex PCR; TCRdb stores just in-frame clones and leaves some out. Of some 700,000 clones in the sample, roughly 88% were seen once. These data were likewise used in another study, on human thymus T cells.

Material for sequencing was thymocytes. These receptors originate from a boy under two years old with a congenital heart defect. CDR3s include the opening cysteine and the closing phenylalanine or tryptophan. The order of the fields is J gene, D gene, V gene, clone size, CDR3 length, CDR3 DNA, CDR3 protein. The D gene is left open where the match is weak. For some rows the clone size is stated as once, few or many, or as a class when expanded; others skip it.

j_gene: TRBJ1-5
d_gene: -
v_gene: TRBV5-8
abundance: -
len: 15
CDR3nt: TGTGCCAGCAGCTGGGGGGAGCAGGGACGACAGCCCCAGCATTTT
CDR3aa: CASSWGEQGRQPQHF

j_gene: TRBJ2-7
d_gene: -
v_gene: TRBV10-2
abundance: -
len: 12
CDR3nt: TGCGCCAGCAGTGACTACCCCTACGAGCAGTACTTC
CDR3aa: CASSDYPYEQYF

j_gene: TRBJ1-1
d_gene: TRBD1
v_gene: TRBV29-1
abundance: -
len: 18
CDR3nt: TGCAGCGTTGAGGGTTTGACAGGGGAGGAAGGTATGAACACTGAAGCTTTCTTT
CDR3aa: CSVEGLTGEEGMNTEAFF

j_gene: TRBJ1-1
d_gene: -
v_gene: TRBV4-3
abundance: few
len: 16
CDR3nt: TGCGCCAGCAGCCAAGATGATGCAGGTACAAACACTGAAGCTTTCTTT
CDR3aa: CASSQDDAGTNTEAFF

j_gene: TRBJ1-2
d_gene: -
v_gene: TRBV28
abundance: -
len: 20
CDR3nt: TGTGCCAGCAGCATCCAGGTGGCGGGCCAACCGGGGATTGCAGACTATGGCTACACCTTC
CDR3aa: CASSIQVAGQPGIADYGYTF

j_gene: TRBJ2-1
d_gene: TRBD2
v_gene: TRBV9
abundance: -
len: 19
CDR3nt: TGTGCCAGCAGCGTAGTCCCCGGACTAGCGGGAGGGCCCTACAATGAGCAGTTCTTC
CDR3aa: CASSVVPGLAGGPYNEQFF

j_gene: TRBJ1-2
d_gene: -
v_gene: TRBV7-2
abundance: few
len: 16
CDR3nt: TGTGCCAGCAGCTTAGCCCCGGCAGGATCTAACTATGGCTACACCTTC
CDR3aa: CASSLAPAGSNYGYTF

j_gene: TRBJ2-5
d_gene: TRBD2
v_gene: TRBV28
abundance: -
len: 14
CDR3nt: TGTGCCAGCGCTCCGGGACTAGCATTAGAGACCCAGTACTTC
CDR3aa: CASAPGLALETQYF

j_gene: TRBJ2-7
d_gene: TRBD2
v_gene: TRBV4-2
abundance: -
len: 15
CDR3nt: TGTGCCAGCAGCCAAGTTAAGGGACTAGCGGCCGAGCAGTACTTC
CDR3aa: CASSQVKGLAAEQYF

j_gene: TRBJ1-1
d_gene: TRBD1
v_gene: TRBV27
abundance: -
len: 15
CDR3nt: TGTGCCAGCAGTTCGGACAGGGCCGTGGGCACTGAAGCTTTCTTT
CDR3aa: CASSSDRAVGTEAFF

j_gene: TRBJ2-1
d_gene: TRBD2
v_gene: TRBV27
abundance: -
len: 18
CDR3nt: TGTGCCAGCAGCGAGCACAGGACTAGCGGGAGTGAATACAATGAGCAGTTCTTC
CDR3aa: CASSEHRTSGSEYNEQFF

j_gene: TRBJ1-4
d_gene: TRBD1
v_gene: TRBV5-6
abundance: few
len: 15
CDR3nt: TGTGCCAGCAGCTTTAAGACAGGGCGAGAGGAAAAACTGTTTTTT
CDR3aa: CASSFKTGREEKLFF

j_gene: TRBJ1-5
d_gene: TRBD1
v_gene: TRBV28
abundance: -
len: 22
CDR3nt: TGTGCCAGCAGTTTTAACACGCGTGCAGGGGGAAATCTTCTCGTAGGCAATCAGCCCCAGCATTTT
CDR3aa: CASSFNTRAGGNLLVGNQPQHF

j_gene: TRBJ2-1
d_gene: TRBD1
v_gene: TRBV5-1
abundance: -
len: 17
CDR3nt: TGCGCCAGCAGCTTGGACAGGGGGCGGAGGGTCCTCAATGAGCAGTTCTTC
CDR3aa: CASSLDRGRRVLNEQFF

j_gene: TRBJ2-3
d_gene: -
v_gene: TRBV28
abundance: once
len: 15
CDR3nt: TGTGCCAGCAGTTCCCCTTGTTTGAGCACAGATACGCAGTATTTT
CDR3aa: CASSSPCLSTDTQYF

j_gene: TRBJ1-1
d_gene: -
v_gene: TRBV5-5
abundance: -
len: 13
CDR3nt: TGTGCCACAAGGAGGGGCCGGGGGACTGAAGCTTTCTTT
CDR3aa: CATRRGRGTEAFF